The sequence of this TCR beta chain was determined in a study of blood T cell repertoires in COVID-19. Study in general: Collection of acute and convalescent COVID-19 samples took place in the United States, Italy and Spain. Nucleic acid was either cDNA or gDNA, and it came from T cells, B-cell-depleted T cells, or PBMCs.

V was pared by 4 bases and J by 8 bases, with 15 bases between. CDR3 length: 14 amino acids. Per germline, CDR1 MGHRA and CDR2 YSYEKL. Original processing methods: Amplified reference gene primers provided the basis for estimating nucleated cell counts. Clones were sequenced by immunoSEQ multiplex PCR, and TCRdb holds only the in-frame ones, with some missing. D and trimming come from the DNA, and the V and J calls and clone size come from that table. This repertoire shows 230,000 or so clones, roughly 80% found once; its top ten account for 4.4%. The TCR sequence derives from a man in his forties or fifties with active or convalescent COVID-19. The chain links TRBV4-1 to TRBJ2-1, with unresolved D. The sequenced sample consisted of peripheral blood. Here the CDR3 reads CASSPATTADEQFF. CDR3 DNA: TGCGCCAGCAGCCCGGCCACTACGGCCGATGAGCAGTTCTTC.